This T cell receptor beta chain was captured in a study of cytomegalovirus exposure and HLA in healthy donors. Study-wide results and caveats: Reports state that TCR beta sequences accurately predicted most subjects' HLA-A and HLA-B alleles. The listing of 150 to 200 TCR beta chains classed them as cytomegalovirus-associated. HLA alleles showed associations with 15,000 to 20,000 TCR beta sequences in a later analysis, at a 0.05 false discovery rate.

About this clone itself: Its target is unknown.

The PCR contained 60 Vbeta and 13 Jbeta primers. Assay: immunoSEQ multiplex PCR; the TCRdb copy retains only in-frame clones and omits some. The sample has more than 60,000 clones; 78% are singletons. The TCR sequence derives from a woman between 35 and 50 years old in good health and CMV-seropositive. The sequencing input was PBMCs.

CDR3 coding DNA: TGTGCCAGTACCCCGCCGGGGGGTAATGAAAAACTGTTTTTT. The encoded protein is CASTPPGGNEKLFF. This chain links TRBV19 with TRBJ1-4; D perhaps matches TRBD1 (5 bases). Germline V gives CDR1 LNHDA, CDR2 SQIVND (reference sequence). The ends were cut back, 7 bases at V and 4 bases at J, with 13 bases in the middle. The CDR3 extends over 14 amino acids.